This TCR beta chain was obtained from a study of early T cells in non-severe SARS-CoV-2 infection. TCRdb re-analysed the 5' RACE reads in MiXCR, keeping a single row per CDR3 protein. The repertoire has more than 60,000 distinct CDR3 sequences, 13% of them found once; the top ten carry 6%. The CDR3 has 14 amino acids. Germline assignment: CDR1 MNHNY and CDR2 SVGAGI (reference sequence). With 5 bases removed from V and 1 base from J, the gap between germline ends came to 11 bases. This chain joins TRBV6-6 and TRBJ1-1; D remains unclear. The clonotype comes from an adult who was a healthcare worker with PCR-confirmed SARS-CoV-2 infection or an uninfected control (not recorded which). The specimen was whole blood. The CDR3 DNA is TGTGCCAGCAGTCCAATAACGGGGAACACTGAAGCTTTCTTT. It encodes CASSPITGNTEAFF.